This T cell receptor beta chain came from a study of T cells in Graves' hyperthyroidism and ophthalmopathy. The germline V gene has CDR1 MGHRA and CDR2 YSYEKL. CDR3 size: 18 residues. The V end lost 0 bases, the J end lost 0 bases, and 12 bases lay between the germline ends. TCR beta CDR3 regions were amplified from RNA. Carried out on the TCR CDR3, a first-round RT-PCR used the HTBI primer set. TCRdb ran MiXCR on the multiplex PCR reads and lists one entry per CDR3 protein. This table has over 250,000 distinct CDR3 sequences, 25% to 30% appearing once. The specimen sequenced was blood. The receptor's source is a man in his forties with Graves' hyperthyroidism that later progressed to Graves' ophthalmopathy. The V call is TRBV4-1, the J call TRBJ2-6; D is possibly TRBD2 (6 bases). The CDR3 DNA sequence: TGCGCCAGCAGCCAAGACCCGGGACTCAGCTCTGGGGCCAACGTCCTGACTTTC. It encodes CASSQDPGLSSGANVLTF.